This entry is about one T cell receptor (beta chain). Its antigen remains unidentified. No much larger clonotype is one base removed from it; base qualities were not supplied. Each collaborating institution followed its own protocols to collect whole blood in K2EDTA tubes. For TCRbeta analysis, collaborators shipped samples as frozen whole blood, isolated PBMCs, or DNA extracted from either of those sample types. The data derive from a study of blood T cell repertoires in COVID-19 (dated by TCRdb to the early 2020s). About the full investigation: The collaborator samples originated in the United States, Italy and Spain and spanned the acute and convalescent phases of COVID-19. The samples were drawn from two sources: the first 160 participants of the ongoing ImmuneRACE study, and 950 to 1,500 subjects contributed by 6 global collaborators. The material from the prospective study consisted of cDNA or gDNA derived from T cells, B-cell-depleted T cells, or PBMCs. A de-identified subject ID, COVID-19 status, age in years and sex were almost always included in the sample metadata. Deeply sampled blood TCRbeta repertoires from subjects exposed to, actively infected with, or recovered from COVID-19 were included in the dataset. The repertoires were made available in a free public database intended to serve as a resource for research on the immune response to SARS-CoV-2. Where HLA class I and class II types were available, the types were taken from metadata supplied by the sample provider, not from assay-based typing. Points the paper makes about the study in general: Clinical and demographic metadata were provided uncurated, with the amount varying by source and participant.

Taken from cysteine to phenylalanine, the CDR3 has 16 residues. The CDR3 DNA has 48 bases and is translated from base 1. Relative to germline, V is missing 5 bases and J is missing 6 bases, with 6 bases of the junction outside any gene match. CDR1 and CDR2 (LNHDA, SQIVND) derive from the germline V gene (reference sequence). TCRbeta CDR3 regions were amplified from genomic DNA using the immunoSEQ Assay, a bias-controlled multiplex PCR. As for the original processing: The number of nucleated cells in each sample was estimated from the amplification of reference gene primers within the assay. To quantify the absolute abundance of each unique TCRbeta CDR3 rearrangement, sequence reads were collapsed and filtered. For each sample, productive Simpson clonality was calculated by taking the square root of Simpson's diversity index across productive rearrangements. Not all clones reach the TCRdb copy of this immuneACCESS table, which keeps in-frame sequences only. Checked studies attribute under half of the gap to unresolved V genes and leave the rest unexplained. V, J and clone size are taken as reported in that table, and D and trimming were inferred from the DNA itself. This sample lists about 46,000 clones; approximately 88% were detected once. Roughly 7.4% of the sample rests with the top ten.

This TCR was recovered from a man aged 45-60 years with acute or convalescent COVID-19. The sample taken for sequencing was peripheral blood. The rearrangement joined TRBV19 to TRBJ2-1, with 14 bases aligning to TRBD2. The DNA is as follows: TGTGCCAGTAGTTTGGGACTAGCGGGAGTGCGCAATGAGCAGTTCTTC. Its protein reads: CASSLGLAGVRNEQFF. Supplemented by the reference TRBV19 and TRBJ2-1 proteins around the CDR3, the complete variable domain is DGGITQSPKYLFRKEGQNVTLSCEQNLNHDAMYWYRQDPGQGLRLIYYSQIVNDFQKGDIAEGYSVSREKKESFPLTVTSAQKNPTAFYLCASSLGLAGVRNEQFFGPGTRLTVL.